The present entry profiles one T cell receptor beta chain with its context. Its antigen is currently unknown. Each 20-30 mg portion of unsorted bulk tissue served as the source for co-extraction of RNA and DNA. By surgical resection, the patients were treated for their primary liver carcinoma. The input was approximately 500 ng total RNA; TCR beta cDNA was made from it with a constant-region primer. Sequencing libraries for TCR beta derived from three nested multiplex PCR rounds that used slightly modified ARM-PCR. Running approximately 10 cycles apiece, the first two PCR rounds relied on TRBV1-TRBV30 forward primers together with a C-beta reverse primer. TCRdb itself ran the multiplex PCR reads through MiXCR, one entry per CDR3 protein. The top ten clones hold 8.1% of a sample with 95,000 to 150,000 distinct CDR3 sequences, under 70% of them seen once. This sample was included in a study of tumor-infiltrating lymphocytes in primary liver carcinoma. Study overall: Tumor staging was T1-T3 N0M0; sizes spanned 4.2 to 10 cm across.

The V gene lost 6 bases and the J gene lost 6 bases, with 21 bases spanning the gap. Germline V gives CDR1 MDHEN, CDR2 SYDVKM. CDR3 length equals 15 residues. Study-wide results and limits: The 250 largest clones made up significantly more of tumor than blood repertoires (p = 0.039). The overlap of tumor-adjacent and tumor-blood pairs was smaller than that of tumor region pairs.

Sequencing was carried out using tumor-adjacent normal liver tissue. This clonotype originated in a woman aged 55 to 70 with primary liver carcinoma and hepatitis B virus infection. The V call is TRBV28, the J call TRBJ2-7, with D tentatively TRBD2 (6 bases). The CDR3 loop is CASSPAGGAVIEQYF. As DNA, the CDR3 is TGTGCCAGCAGCCCGGCCGGGGGAGCGGTGATCGAGCAGTACTTC.